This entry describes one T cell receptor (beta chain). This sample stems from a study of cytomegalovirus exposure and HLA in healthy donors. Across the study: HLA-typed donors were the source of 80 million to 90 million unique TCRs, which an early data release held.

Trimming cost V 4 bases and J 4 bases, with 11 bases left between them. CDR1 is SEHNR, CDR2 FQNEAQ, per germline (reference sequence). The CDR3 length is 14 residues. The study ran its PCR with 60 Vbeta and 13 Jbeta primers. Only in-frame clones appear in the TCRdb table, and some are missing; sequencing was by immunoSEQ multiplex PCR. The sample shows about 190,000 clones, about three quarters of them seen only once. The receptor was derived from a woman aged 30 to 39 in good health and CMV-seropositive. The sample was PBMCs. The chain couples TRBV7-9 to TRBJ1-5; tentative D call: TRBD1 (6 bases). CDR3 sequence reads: CASSWGQGNQPQHF. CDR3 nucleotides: TGTGCCAGCAGCTGGGGGCAGGGGAATCAGCCCCAGCATTTT. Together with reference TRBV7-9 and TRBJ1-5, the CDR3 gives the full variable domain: DTGVSQNPRHKITKRGQNVTFRCDPISEHNRLYWYRQTLGQGPEFLTYFQNEAQLEKSRLLSDRFSAERPKGSFSTLEIQRTEQGDSAMYLCASSWGQGNQPQHFGDGTRLSIL.